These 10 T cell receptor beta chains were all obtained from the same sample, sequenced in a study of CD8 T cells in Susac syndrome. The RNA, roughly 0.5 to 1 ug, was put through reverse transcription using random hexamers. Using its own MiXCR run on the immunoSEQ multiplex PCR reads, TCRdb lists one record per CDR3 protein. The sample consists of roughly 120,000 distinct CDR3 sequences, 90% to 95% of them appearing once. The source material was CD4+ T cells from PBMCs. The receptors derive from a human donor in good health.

Here the CDR3 reads CASSFSRGNIQYF. CDR3 DNA: TGTGCCAGCAGTTTTTCCAGGGGGAACATTCAGTACTTC. This sequence joins TRBV12-3 or TRBV12-4 and TRBJ2-4; the match to TRBD1 covers 7 bases. This CDR3 has 13 residues. The ends lost 3 bases at V and 7 bases at J; junction bases unmatched: 3.

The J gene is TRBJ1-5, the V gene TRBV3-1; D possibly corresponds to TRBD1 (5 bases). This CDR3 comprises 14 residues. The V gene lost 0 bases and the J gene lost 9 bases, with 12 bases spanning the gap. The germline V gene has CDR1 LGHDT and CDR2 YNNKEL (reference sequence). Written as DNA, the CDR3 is TGTGCCAGCAGCCAAGATGTCGGGGCTGGGCCCCAGCATTTT. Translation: CASSQDVGAGPQHF.

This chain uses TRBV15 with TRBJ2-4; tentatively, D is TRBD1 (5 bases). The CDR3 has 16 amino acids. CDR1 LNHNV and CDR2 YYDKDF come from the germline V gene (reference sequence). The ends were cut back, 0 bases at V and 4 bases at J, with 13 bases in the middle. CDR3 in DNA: TGTGCCACCAGCAGAGATCTACCCAGGGATAAAAACATTCAGTACTTC. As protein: CATSRDLPRDKNIQYF. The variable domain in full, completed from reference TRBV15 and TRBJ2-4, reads DAMVIQNPRYQVTQFGKPVTLSCSQTLNHNVMYWYQQKSSQAPKLLFHYYDKDFNNEADTPDNFQSRRPNTSFCFLDIRSPGLGDTAMYLCATSRDLPRDKNIQYFGAGTRLSVL.

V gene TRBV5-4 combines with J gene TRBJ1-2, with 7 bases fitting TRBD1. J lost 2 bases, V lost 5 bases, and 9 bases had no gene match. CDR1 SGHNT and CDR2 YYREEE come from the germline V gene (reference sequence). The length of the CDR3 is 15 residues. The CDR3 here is CASRPPTGTNYGYTF. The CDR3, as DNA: TGTGCCAGCAGACCCCCGACAGGGACCAACTATGGCTACACCTTC. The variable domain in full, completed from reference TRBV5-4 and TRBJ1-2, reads ETGVTQSPTHLIKTRGQQVTLRCSSQSGHNTVSWYQQALGQGPQFIFQYYREEENGRGNFPPRFSGLQFPNYSSELNVNALELDDSALYLCASRPPTGTNYGYTFGSGTRLTVV.

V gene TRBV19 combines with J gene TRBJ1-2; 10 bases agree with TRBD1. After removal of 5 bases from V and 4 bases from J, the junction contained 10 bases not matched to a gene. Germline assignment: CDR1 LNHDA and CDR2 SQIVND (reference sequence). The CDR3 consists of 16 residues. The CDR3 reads CASSSSGTGEFYGYTF. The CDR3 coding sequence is TGTGCCAGTAGTTCCTCCGGGACAGGGGAATTCTATGGCTACACCTTC.

The CDR3 nucleotides read TGCAGTGCTAGTGGTCCAGACAATGAGCAGTTCTTC. Translation: CSASGPDNEQFF. The chain joins TRBV20-1 to TRBJ2-1; unclear D gene. The V end was cut by 3 bases, the J end by 5 bases, with 8 bases between. This CDR3 region has 12 residues. CDR1 DFQATT and CDR2 SNEGSKA come from the germline V gene (reference sequence).

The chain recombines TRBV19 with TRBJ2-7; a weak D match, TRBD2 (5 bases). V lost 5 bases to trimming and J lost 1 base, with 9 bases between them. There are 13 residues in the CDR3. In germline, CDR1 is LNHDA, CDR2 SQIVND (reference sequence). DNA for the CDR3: TGTGCCAGTAGTGCGGACTTTTCCTACGAGCAGTACTTC. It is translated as CASSADFSYEQYF.

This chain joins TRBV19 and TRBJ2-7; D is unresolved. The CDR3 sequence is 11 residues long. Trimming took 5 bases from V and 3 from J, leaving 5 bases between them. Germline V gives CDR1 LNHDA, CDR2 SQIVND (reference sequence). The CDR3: CASSDRYEQYF. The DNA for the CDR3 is TGTGCCAGTAGTGATCGCTACGAGCAGTACTTC.

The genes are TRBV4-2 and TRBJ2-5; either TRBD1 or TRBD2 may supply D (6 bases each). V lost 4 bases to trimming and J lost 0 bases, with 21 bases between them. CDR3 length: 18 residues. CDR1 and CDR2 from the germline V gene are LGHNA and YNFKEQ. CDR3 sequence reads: CASSRLGGDTGHQETQYF. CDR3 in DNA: TGTGCCAGCAGCCGCCTGGGCGGGGACACTGGGCACCAAGAGACCCAGTACTTC.

Here the CDR3 reads CASSSRSYEQYF. As DNA, the CDR3 is TGTGCCAGCAGTTCACGCTCCTACGAGCAGTACTTC. The rearrangement uses TRBV6-2 or TRBV6-3 and TRBJ2-7, with no clear D. Deletions cut 4 bases from V and 0 bases from J, with 4 bases between. Germline lookup yields CDR1 MNHEY and CDR2 SVGEGT. There are 12 residues in the CDR3.